This T cell receptor beta chain was obtained from a study of CXCR3-negative and CXCR3-positive naive CD8 T cells. To note about this clonotype: As yet, its antigen is unknown.

UMI-tagged TRB cDNA libraries were built via 5' RACE. Following a re-call of the 5' RACE reads, TCRdb has one entry per CDR3 protein and lacks DNA. This sample's table has roughly 110,000 distinct CDR3 sequences. Study observations and caveats: Cryopreservation partially lowered CXCR3 expression, so most assays used fresh PBMCs. In both naive subsets diversity was comparably high, whereas memory CD8+ cells showed much lower diversity. Naive CXCR3-positive and CXCR3-negative cells shared TRBV-TRBJ usage; memory cells diverged. CXCR3-positive naive cells carried more hydrophobic TRB CDR3s than CXCR3-negative naive cells did.

This CDR3 is built from 15 residues. The germline gives CDR1 SGHRS, CDR2 YFSETQ. Naive CD8+ T lymphocytes were specified as CD45RO-CCR7+CD27+CD95-. The sequence derives from a human donor in good health. Some clones in this sample may be carry-over from other donors' samples. Sequencing input: naive CXCR3+ CD8+ T cells from blood. Subset specified: CD45RO-CCR7+CD27+CD95- naive CD8+ T cells expressing CXCR3 (TNR3+). V is TRBV5-1 and J is TRBJ2-1; TCRdb gives TRBD2 as the D gene, but with no DNA this cannot be confirmed. The CDR3 sequence is CASARTSGGADEQFF.